Listed below are T cell receptor beta chains from one sample, sequenced in a study of cytomegalovirus exposure and HLA in healthy donors. Here immunoSEQ multiplex PCR was the method, and the copy in TCRdb shows in-frame clones only, minus some. The table lists around 120,000 clones, about 81% of them singletons, with almost 6% in the top ten. The sample was PBMCs. The source is a woman aged 40 to 55 in good health and CMV-seropositive. Each CDR3 is given with its conserved first and last residue. Fields, in order: clone size, J gene, D gene, V gene, CDR3 DNA, CDR3 protein. D genes are given only for firm matches. Only part of the rows carry a size: once, few, many, or a class if the clone is expanded.

clone_size: NA
j_call: TRBJ1-5
d_call: TRBD1
v_call: TRBV9
cdr3_nt: TGTGCCAGCAGCCCAGGACAGGGAAATCAGCCCCAGCATTTT
cdr3_aa: CASSPGQGNQPQHF

clone_size: NA
j_call: TRBJ2-2
d_call: NA
v_call: TRBV15
cdr3_nt: TGTGCCACCAGCATACCCGCCCGGGGGACCGGGGAGCTGTTTTTT
cdr3_aa: CATSIPARGTGELFF

clone_size: few
j_call: TRBJ1-2
d_call: NA
v_call: TRBV4-2
cdr3_nt: TGTGCCAGCAGCCAAGTGGTTAGAACCGAGAAGATTAACTATGGCTACACCTTC
cdr3_aa: CASSQVVRTEKINYGYTF

clone_size: NA
j_call: TRBJ2-1
d_call: TRBD1
v_call: TRBV27
cdr3_nt: TGTGCCAGCAGCCAAATGACAGGGGTATCCTACAATGAGCAGTTCTTC
cdr3_aa: CASSQMTGVSYNEQFF

clone_size: NA
j_call: TRBJ2-2
d_call: NA
v_call: TRBV7-7
cdr3_nt: TGTGCTAGCAGCGACCCCAGGGGGGAGCTGTTTTTT
cdr3_aa: CASSDPRGELFF

clone_size: once
j_call: TRBJ2-7
d_call: NA
v_call: TRBV28
cdr3_nt: TGTGCCAGCAGTTTTCCCGGTCTCTCCACCTACGAGCAGTACTTC
cdr3_aa: CASSFPGLSTYEQYF

clone_size: NA
j_call: TRBJ1-3
d_call: TRBD1
v_call: TRBV7-9
cdr3_nt: TGTGCCAGCAGCTTAGGGGTTACAGGGGTCGCCATATATTTT
cdr3_aa: CASSLGVTGVAIYF

clone_size: NA
j_call: TRBJ2-3
d_call: NA
v_call: TRBV5-1
cdr3_nt: TGCGCCAGCAGCTTCACGGGCACAGATACGCAGTATTTT
cdr3_aa: CASSFTGTDTQYF

clone_size: NA
j_call: TRBJ2-7
d_call: NA
v_call: TRBV7-2
cdr3_nt: TGTGCCAGCAGCTTTTCCAACGAGCAGTACTTC
cdr3_aa: CASSFSNEQYF

clone_size: NA
j_call: TRBJ1-2
d_call: NA
v_call: TRBV9
cdr3_nt: TGTGCCAGCAGCGGGGAGACAGCAACGGCGGGGGGCTACACCTTC
cdr3_aa: CASSGETATAGGYTF

clone_size: NA
j_call: TRBJ1-2
d_call: TRBD1
v_call: TRBV19
cdr3_nt: TGTGCCAGTAGTATATCGGGACAGCAACACTACTATGGCTACACCTTC
cdr3_aa: CASSISGQQHYYGYTF

clone_size: NA
j_call: TRBJ2-7
d_call: NA
v_call: TRBV21-1
cdr3_nt: TGTGCCAGCAGCCCCCCTAGCGGGGGGGAGTACGAGCAGTACTTC
cdr3_aa: CASSPPSGGEYEQYF

clone_size: once
j_call: TRBJ2-7
d_call: NA
v_call: TRBV25-1
cdr3_nt: TGTGCCAGCAGTGAATTGGGGGGCGAGCAGTACTTC
cdr3_aa: CASSELGGEQYF

clone_size: once
j_call: TRBJ1-4
d_call: NA
v_call: TRBV10-3
cdr3_nt: TGTGCCATCTCTCCTCGGGGGAATGAAAAACTGTTTTTT
cdr3_aa: CAISPRGNEKLFF

clone_size: NA
j_call: TRBJ1-2
d_call: NA
v_call: TRBV5-4
cdr3_nt: TGTGCCAGCAGCTTGCTAGGATTCTATGGCTACACCTTC
cdr3_aa: CASSLLGFYGYTF

clone_size: NA
j_call: TRBJ2-1
d_call: TRBD2
v_call: TRBV29-1
cdr3_nt: TGCAGCTCCGTGGGGCCGGGACTAGCGGGAGGGCCATACAATGAGCAGTTCTTC
cdr3_aa: CSSVGPGLAGGPYNEQFF

clone_size: NA
j_call: TRBJ2-1
d_call: NA
v_call: TRBV5-1
cdr3_nt: TGCGCCACCCGGGGTGTGGTGCGGTCAATGGATGAGCAGTTCTTC
cdr3_aa: CATRGVVRSMDEQFF

clone_size: NA
j_call: TRBJ1-5
d_call: NA
v_call: TRBV21-1
cdr3_nt: TGTGCCACCGGAGGTACTAGCAATCAGCCCCAGCATTTT
cdr3_aa: CATGGTSNQPQHF

clone_size: NA
j_call: TRBJ2-1
d_call: TRBD2
v_call: TRBV7-6
cdr3_nt: TGTGCCAGCAGCTTAAGGACTAGCGGGAGTATGAATGAGCAGTTCTTC
cdr3_aa: CASSLRTSGSMNEQFF

clone_size: NA
j_call: TRBJ2-5
d_call: NA
v_call: TRBV11-3
cdr3_nt: TGTGCCAGCAGCTTAGGGGCCCAGACCCAGTACTTC
cdr3_aa: CASSLGAQTQYF

clone_size: NA
j_call: TRBJ1-6
d_call: TRBD1
v_call: TRBV4-1
cdr3_nt: TGCGCCAGCAGCCAAGATCCAGGGACAGCCTCTTTTCTCCACTTT
cdr3_aa: CASSQDPGTASFLHF

clone_size: NA
j_call: TRBJ1-5
d_call: NA
v_call: TRBV28
cdr3_nt: TGTGCCAGCAGCTTCTCCAGGGGAAGTCAGCCCCAGCATTTT
cdr3_aa: CASSFSRGSQPQHF